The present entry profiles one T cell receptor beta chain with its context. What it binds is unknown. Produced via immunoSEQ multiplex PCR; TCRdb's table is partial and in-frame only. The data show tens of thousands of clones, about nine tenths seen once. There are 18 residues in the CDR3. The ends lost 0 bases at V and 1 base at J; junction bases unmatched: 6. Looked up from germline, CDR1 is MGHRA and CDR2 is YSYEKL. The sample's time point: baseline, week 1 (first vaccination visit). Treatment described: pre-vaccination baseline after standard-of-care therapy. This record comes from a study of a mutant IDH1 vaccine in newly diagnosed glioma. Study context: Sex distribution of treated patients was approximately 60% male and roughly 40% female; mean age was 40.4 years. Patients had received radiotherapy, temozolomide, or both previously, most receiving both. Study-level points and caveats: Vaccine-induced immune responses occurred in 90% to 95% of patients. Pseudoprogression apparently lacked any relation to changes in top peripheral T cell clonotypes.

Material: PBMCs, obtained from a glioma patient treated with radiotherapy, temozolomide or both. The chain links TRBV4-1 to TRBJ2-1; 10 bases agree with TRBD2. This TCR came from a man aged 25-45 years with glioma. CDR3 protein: CASSQDAASGGSYNEQFF. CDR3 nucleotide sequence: TGCGCCAGCAGCCAAGATGCAGCTAGCGGGGGATCCTACAATGAGCAGTTCTTC.